The 7 T cell receptor beta chains reported below all come from one sample, sequenced in a study of cytomegalovirus exposure and HLA in healthy donors. It was with 60 Vbeta and 13 Jbeta primers that the PCR ran. TCRdb's copy holds only in-frame clones and misses some; the assay was immunoSEQ multiplex PCR. The table records around 190,000 clones, 65% to 85% of them present only once. Source material: PBMCs. These receptor sequences come from a man in his 60s in good health and CMV-seronegative.

The J gene is TRBJ2-4, the V gene TRBV19; 13 bases line up with TRBD2. This CDR3 has 17 amino acids. Germline trimming cut 5 bases from V and 10 bases from J; bases unmatched to any gene: 14. The germline CDR1 and CDR2 sequences are LNHDA and SQIVND (reference sequence). The chain's CDR3 is CASSQPGTSGMEGIQYF. The CDR3 nucleotides read TGTGCCAGTAGTCAACCCGGGACTAGCGGGATGGAGGGTATTCAGTACTTC.

V and J are TRBV5-4 and TRBJ2-5, with 7 bases fitting TRBD1. The length of the CDR3 is 14 residues. V gave up 4 bases and J gave up 5 bases; unmatched junction bases: 8. Germline CDR1 SGHNT, CDR2 YYREEE (reference sequence). The CDR3 DNA reads TGTGCCAGCAGCCGGCAGGGGGTTAGGGAGACCCAGTACTTC. This codes for CASSRQGVRETQYF. The entire variable domain, with the rest obtained from reference TRBV5-4 and TRBJ2-5, is as follows: ETGVTQSPTHLIKTRGQQVTLRCSSQSGHNTVSWYQQALGQGPQFIFQYYREEENGRGNFPPRFSGLQFPNYSSELNVNALELDDSALYLCASSRQGVRETQYFGPGTRLLVL.

This chain links TRBV19 with TRBJ2-5; the D gene is possibly TRBD2 (6 bases). The CDR3 is made up of 15 amino acids. CDR1 is LNHDA and CDR2 is SQIVND in the germline V gene (reference sequence). Trimming took 1 base from V and 5 from J, leaving 14 bases between them. CDR3 amino acids: CASSIGGKGEETQYF. As DNA, the CDR3 is TGTGCCAGTAGTATAGGCGGGAAGGGAGAGGAGACCCAGTACTTC.

J is TRBJ1-1 and V is TRBV28; 7 nucleotides line up with TRBD1. The CDR3 is 15 residues long. Per the germline V gene, CDR1 is MDHEN and CDR2 is SYDVKM. Unmatched junction bases numbered 10, after V lost 3 bases and J lost 6 bases. The CDR3 DNA reads as TGTGCCAGCAGTTTGGTGACAGGGTTCCGACCTGAAGCTTTCTTT. As protein: CASSLVTGFRPEAFF. Complete variable domain (other parts from reference TRBV28 and TRBJ1-1): DVKVTQSSRYLVKRTGEKVFLECVQDMDHENMFWYRQDPGLGLRLIYFSYDVKMKEKGDIPEGYSVSREKKERFSLILESASTNQTSMYLCASSLVTGFRPEAFFGQGTRLTVV.

The chain employs TRBV7-2 and TRBJ2-7; TRBD2 aligns across 14 bases. Looked up from germline, CDR1 is SGHTA and CDR2 is FQGNSA. Trimming removed 4 bases from V and 2 bases from J; junction bases left unmatched: 7. This CDR3 comprises 17 residues. CDR3 sequence reads: CASSSGLAGGPPYEQYF. The CDR3 coding sequence is TGTGCCAGCAGCTCTGGACTAGCGGGAGGTCCGCCCTACGAGCAGTACTTC.

The chain is built from TRBV25-1 and TRBJ2-5; perhaps TRBD2 as D (5 bases). V was shortened by 1 base and J by 4 bases, with 10 bases between the two germline ends. There are 14 residues in the CDR3. Germline CDR1 MGHDK, CDR2 SYGVNS. CDR3 nucleotides: TGTGCCAGCAGTGAATCGAGGGCAGTAGAGACCCAGTACTTC. Translated, it gives CASSESRAVETQYF.

The DNA of the CDR3 is TGTGCCAGCAGCTTGGGGCATTCATACGAGCAGTACTTC. It yields the protein CASSLGHSYEQYF. V gene TRBV5-8 combines with J gene TRBJ2-7; the D is unclear. Germline assignment: CDR1 SGHTS and CDR2 YDEGEE. The CDR3 loop spans 13 amino acids. V lost 0 bases to trimming and J lost 4 bases, with 8 bases between them.